Shown below are 8 T cell receptor beta chains from a single sample sequenced in a study of blood T cells in healthy people across ages (dated by TCRdb to 2014 to 2015). The library was made by 5' RACE. Instrument used: Illumina HiSeq 2500. The second PCR ran for about 6 to 11 cycles and used a J-beta primer mix along with a sample-barcoded 5' primer. TCRdb reanalyzed the raw reads on its own, using fastp at Q25 for trimming and MiXCR for clone calling, and kept in-frame beta chains. Rows with a matching CDR3 protein are joined into one entry that keeps the most common DNA and genes. This sample gives about 700,000 distinct CDR3 sequences in total; approximately 29% of them show up just once. The ten largest clones represent approximately 15% of the sample. Material for sequencing was blood. These receptors were taken from a woman of 80 years or more in good health. Donor details come from another sample of the same person, matched by shared clones.

Ten or more counts support this clonotype. This rearrangement joins TRBV7-7 to TRBJ2-3; 10 nucleotides agree with TRBD1. Germline CDR1 is SSHAT and CDR2 is FNYEAQ (reference sequence). The J segment lost 5 bases and the V segment lost 4 bases, leaving 6 bases of the junction unmatched. This CDR3 contains 15 residues. CDR3 bases: TGTGCCAGCAGCTCCGGACAGGGGGGAGGAGATACGCAGTATTTT. This translates into CASSSGQGGGDTQYF.

The chain couples TRBV28 to TRBJ1-6; D might be TRBD1 (6 bases). Trimming stripped 8 bases from V and 5 bases from J, with 19 bases between. The CDR3 is 16 amino acids. In germline, CDR1 is MDHEN, CDR2 SYDVKM. The CDR3 DNA follows: TGTGCCAGCGGTTCTCTCCGGGGGGCAGATAATTCACCCCTCCACTTT. It codes for CASGSLRGADNSPLHF.

This clonotype was seen a single time. J is TRBJ1-4 and V is TRBV29-1; tentative D call: TRBD1 (5 bases). The V and J ends lost 4 bases and 5 bases respectively, with 11 bases between them. The CDR3 loop spans 13 amino acids. Germline CDR1 is SQVTM and CDR2 is ANQGSEA. The CDR3 sequence is CSVGGMRNEKLFF. CDR3 nucleotides: TGCAGCGTTGGGGGGATGCGGAATGAAAAACTGTTTTTT.

This clonotype has a handful of counts. This could be a read error, since a much larger clone is one nucleotide away. V gene TRBV7-9 combines with J gene TRBJ2-1, with 8 nucleotides matching TRBD1. Germline assignment: CDR1 SEHNR and CDR2 FQNEAQ (reference sequence). This CDR3 is built from 16 residues. DNA of the CDR3: TGTTCCAGCAGCTTAGCTCAGGGGGCCACGAGACGTGAGCAGTTCTTC. It encodes CSSSLAQGATRREQFF. Full variable domain (remainder filled in from reference TRBV7-9 and TRBJ2-1): DTGVSQNPRHKITKRGQNVTFRCDPISEHNRLYWYRQTLGQGPEFLTYFQNEAQLEKSRLLSDRFSAERPKGSFSTLEIQRTEQGDSAMYLCSSSLAQGATRREQFFGPGTRLTVL.

This clonotype has just a few counts. The rearrangement joins TRBV7-3 to TRBJ2-3, with D possibly matching TRBD1 (6 bases). Trimming left V 4 bases short and J 2 bases short, with 13 bases between. CDR1 is SGHTA, CDR2 FQGTGA, per germline. The CDR3 covers 15 residues. CDR3 in DNA: TGTGCCAGCAGCTCGGCAGGGGCACTCACAGATACGCAGTATTTT. Residues: CASSSAGALTDTQYF.

This clonotype was seen ten or more times. The chain links TRBV5-1 to TRBJ2-7, with D possibly TRBD2 on 6 matching bases. Trimming stripped 2 bases from V and 3 bases from J, with 12 bases between. Germline V gives CDR1 SGHRS, CDR2 YFSETQ. There are 14 residues in the CDR3. This CDR3 reads CASSFTGAGYEQYF. The DNA for the CDR3 is TGCGCCAGCAGCTTTACGGGAGCGGGCTACGAGCAGTACTTC.

This clonotype occurred many times. The J gene is TRBJ2-6, the V gene TRBV7-8; tentatively, D is TRBD2 (5 bases). This CDR3 contains 14 residues. The germline gives CDR1 SGHVS, CDR2 FQNEAQ. V was clipped by 8 bases and J by 2 bases, with 10 bases between them. CDR3 sequence (DNA): TGTGCCAGCGGCCTCGGGGCTGGGGCCAACGTCCTGACTTTC. Its translation: CASGLGAGANVLTF.

Notes on this clonotype: A much bigger clone sits one base away, suggesting this may be a read error. The chain joins TRBV11-2 to TRBJ2-7; possibly TRBD1 for D (6 bases). The CDR3 contains 16 residues. Trimming took 6 bases from V and 2 from J, leaving 20 bases between them. CDR1 and CDR2 from the germline V gene are SGHAT and FQNNGV. Here the CDR3 reads CASSRLCTGSAYEQYF. CDR3 nucleotide sequence: TGTGCCAGCAGTCGACTATGCACAGGGTCTGCCTACGAGCAGTACTTC.